The rows below give T cell receptor beta chains drawn from one sample of a study of patients and donors after allogeneic stem cell transplantation. MiXCR, applied by TCRdb to the RT-PCR reads, yields one record per CDR3 protein. The sample has roughly 940,000 distinct CDR3 sequences, roughly 17% seen once. Source material: blood, either unsorted or a sorted T cell fraction (not recorded which). These receptors all come from a human donor who was either an allogeneic HSCT recipient or a stem cell or donor lymphocyte infusion donor (not recorded which). It is not recorded whose cells these are; they may come from a transplant donor. Both conserved end residues are part of each CDR3. A D gene is named only where the DNA matches it firmly. Clone sizes are given selectively: once, few, many, or a class where the clone is expanded.

CASTSPGSGELFF | TGTGCCAGCACCTCCCCGGGGTCCGGGGAGCTGTTTTTT | NA | TRBV7-9 | NA | 13 | TRBJ2-2
CASSGGEEKLFF | TGTGCCAGCAGTGGGGGAGAAGAAAAACTGTTTTTT | NA | TRBV12-3/TRBV12-4 | NA | 12 | TRBJ1-4
CSASPLRGETQYF | TGCAGTGCTAGCCCCCTTAGGGGTGAGACCCAGTACTTC | NA | TRBV20-1 | NA | 13 | TRBJ2-5
CASSSGGGSYNEQFF | TGTGCCAGCAGCTCGGGGGGCGGGTCCTACAATGAGCAGTTCTTC | NA | TRBV5-6 | NA | 15 | TRBJ2-1
CASSSGTSGRGTYEQYF | TGTGCCAGCAGTTCCGGGACTAGCGGGAGAGGGACCTACGAGCAGTACTTC | few | TRBV2 | TRBD2 | 17 | TRBJ2-7
CASSQLAKNIQYF | TGTGCCAGCAGCCAACTAGCCAAAAACATTCAGTACTTC | few | TRBV3-1 | NA | 13 | TRBJ2-4
CSARDSQRGPPGKETQYF | TGCAGTGCTAGAGATAGCCAGCGGGGGCCCCCGGGGAAAGAGACCCAGTACTTC | few | TRBV20-1 | TRBD2 | 18 | TRBJ2-5
CASSLRIGTAAYEQYF | TGTGCCAGCAGCTTACGGATAGGCACAGCAGCCTACGAGCAGTACTTC | NA | TRBV7-2 | NA | 16 | TRBJ2-7
CASSVTSGTKFF | TGTGCCAGCAGTGTCACTAGCGGGACAAAGTTCTTC | NA | TRBV25-1 | TRBD2 | 12 | TRBJ2-1
CASSPDWTSGTGELFF | TGTGCCAGCAGCCCTGATTGGACTAGCGGGACCGGGGAGCTGTTTTTT | few | TRBV6-2/TRBV6-3 | TRBD2 | 16 | TRBJ2-2
CASSLRGRQNTGELFF | TGTGCCAGCAGCTTAAGGGGGCGTCAGAACACCGGGGAGCTGTTTTTT | NA | TRBV7-9 | TRBD1 | 16 | TRBJ2-2
CASSHYRDGTEAFF | TGTGCCAGCAGCCATTACAGGGATGGGACTGAAGCTTTCTTT | few | TRBV14 | NA | 14 | TRBJ1-1
CSARPGLAVYNEQFF | TGCAGTGCTAGACCGGGACTAGCGGTATACAATGAGCAGTTCTTC | NA | TRBV20-1 | TRBD2 | 15 | TRBJ2-1
CASSKEGTGNTANTGELFF | TGTGCCAGCAGCAAAGAAGGGACAGGGAATACCGCGAACACCGGGGAGCTGTTTTTT | few | TRBV21-1 | NA | 19 | TRBJ2-2
CSARGLAGVSEQYF | TGCAGTGCTAGAGGACTAGCGGGAGTAAGCGAGCAGTACTTC | few | TRBV20-1 | TRBD2 | 14 | TRBJ2-7
CATSRVGGNTEAFF | TGTGCCACCAGCAGAGTCGGTGGGAACACTGAAGCTTTCTTT | many | TRBV15 | NA | 14 | TRBJ1-1
CASSGSGQGNSPLHF | TGTGCCAGCAGCGGGAGCGGACAGGGAAATTCACCCCTCCACTTT | NA | TRBV6-1 | TRBD1 | 15 | TRBJ1-6
CASSSGQGRGGYTF | TGTGCCAGCAGCTCCGGACAGGGGAGGGGTGGCTACACCTTC | NA | TRBV7-9 | TRBD1 | 14 | TRBJ1-2
CASSGLTGTGLTSGANVLTF | TGTGCCAGCAGCGGGCTGACAGGAACGGGGCTAACCTCTGGGGCCAACGTCCTGACTTTC | few | TRBV9 | NA | 20 | TRBJ2-6
CASSRGDGNTIYF | TGCGCCAGCAGCCGGGGAGATGGAAACACCATATATTTT | many | TRBV4-1 | NA | 13 | TRBJ1-3
CASSEWVEDYTF | TGTGCCAGCAGTGAGTGGGTGGAAGACTACACCTTC | once | TRBV2 | NA | 12 | TRBJ1-2
CASSYSAAADSYNEQFF | TGTGCCAGCAGTTACTCCGCGGCAGCGGACTCCTACAATGAGCAGTTCTTC | NA | TRBV6-5 | NA | 17 | TRBJ2-1
CASSLGMLAGGLLRDTQYF | TGTGCCAGCAGCTTAGGGATGCTAGCGGGAGGGCTTCTAAGAGATACGCAGTATTTT | NA | TRBV7-8 | TRBD2 | 19 | TRBJ2-3
CASSSPGLAGAGGTGELFF | TGTGCCAGCAGCTCCCCTGGATTAGCGGGGGCGGGGGGCACCGGGGAGCTGTTTTTT | many | TRBV5-4 | TRBD2 | 19 | TRBJ2-2
CASSQEALDTGELFF | TGTGCCAGCAGCCAAGAGGCTCTCGACACCGGGGAGCTGTTTTTT | NA | TRBV14 | NA | 15 | TRBJ2-2
CASSTPGQLSYEQYF | TGTGCCAGCAGCACACCGGGACAGCTTTCCTACGAGCAGTACTTC | few | TRBV6-1 | TRBD1 | 15 | TRBJ2-7
CAITPGQENEQFF | TGTGCCATCACCCCGGGACAGGAGAATGAGCAGTTCTTC | few | TRBV10-3 | TRBD1 | 13 | TRBJ2-1
CASSLGSGGSYEQYF | TGTGCCAGCAGTTTAGGTAGCGGGGGCTCCTACGAGCAGTACTTC | many | TRBV5-1 | TRBD2 | 15 | TRBJ2-7
CASSFALAGAYEQYF | TGCGCCAGCAGCTTCGCGTTAGCGGGAGCCTACGAGCAGTACTTC | NA | TRBV5-1 | TRBD2 | 15 | TRBJ2-7
CSVEDLVAGPDTQYF | TGCAGCGTTGAAGATCTTGTTGCAGGGCCAGATACGCAGTATTTT | NA | TRBV29-1 | NA | 15 | TRBJ2-3
CAWSVLGRGEQFF | TGTGCCTGGAGTGTACTAGGTAGGGGTGAGCAGTTCTTC | NA | TRBV30 | NA | 13 | TRBJ2-1
CATSDHTQGYNEQFF | TGTGCCACCAGTGATCACACCCAGGGATACAATGAGCAGTTCTTC | few | TRBV24-1 | NA | 15 | TRBJ2-1
CASSSEVLYEQYF | TGTGCCAGCAGTAGCGAGGTGCTCTACGAGCAGTACTTC | few | TRBV12-3/TRBV12-4 | NA | 13 | TRBJ2-7
CASEYRLNTEAFF | TGTGCCAGCGAGTACAGGCTAAACACTGAAGCTTTCTTT | few | TRBV2 | NA | 13 | TRBJ1-1
CASSLDRGRTGTDTQYF | TGTGCCAGCAGCTTAGATAGGGGAAGGACGGGCACAGATACGCAGTATTTT | NA | TRBV7-7 | NA | 17 | TRBJ2-3
CSARLTGVGGRETQYF | TGCAGTGCTAGACTCACGGGAGTCGGGGGACGAGAGACCCAGTACTTC | few | TRBV20-1 | NA | 16 | TRBJ2-5
CSARSSGRMSYNEQFF | TGCAGTGCTAGGAGTAGCGGGAGGATGTCCTACAATGAGCAGTTCTTC | NA | TRBV20-1 | TRBD2 | 16 | TRBJ2-1
CASSLNGRPGTDTQYF | TGTGCCAGCAGTTTGAACGGGAGACCCGGCACAGATACGCAGTATTTT | NA | TRBV7-3 | NA | 16 | TRBJ2-3
CAWSISRVNTEAFF | TGTGCCTGGAGTATATCAAGGGTGAACACTGAAGCTTTCTTT | few | TRBV30 | NA | 14 | TRBJ1-1
CASSRGLARYNEQFF | TGTGCCAGCAGCCGCGGACTAGCGCGTTACAATGAGCAGTTCTTC | NA | TRBV7-8 | TRBD2 | 15 | TRBJ2-1
CSVVTGTGGGEQYF | TGCAGCGTCGTAACCGGGACAGGGGGCGGCGAGCAGTACTTC | few | TRBV29-1 | TRBD1 | 14 | TRBJ2-7
CASSPGPRWGIAKNIQYF | TGTGCCAGCAGCCCGGGACCCCGGTGGGGAATAGCCAAAAACATTCAGTACTTC | few | TRBV6-1 | NA | 18 | TRBJ2-4
CAISEDRTSFGYTF | TGTGCCATCAGTGAAGACAGAACCTCCTTCGGCTACACCTTC | few | TRBV10-3 | NA | 14 | TRBJ1-2
CASSLSWREGRNEQFF | TGTGCCAGCAGCTTAAGTTGGCGGGAGGGCCGCAATGAGCAGTTCTTC | NA | TRBV7-3 | TRBD2 | 16 | TRBJ2-1